A selection of T cell receptor beta chains follows, all from one sample in a study of Graves' ophthalmopathy and Graves' hyperthyroidism. TCRdb re-called the multiplex PCR reads with MiXCR, one entry per CDR3 protein. The table records 500,000 to 800,000 distinct CDR3 sequences, roughly 39% of them present only once. The material sequenced was peripheral blood. The receptors stem from an adult man with Graves' ophthalmopathy. The CDR3 runs from the conserved cysteine through the conserved F or W. The D gene is left open where the match is weak. Size is omitted from some rows. Given values are once, few, many or a class for expanded clones.

16	TRBV7-2	-	-	TRBJ1-6	CASSPPTDDNNSPLHF	TGTGCCAGCAGCCCGCCGACTGACGACAATAATTCACCCCTCCACTTT
21	TRBV20-1	-	TRBD2	TRBJ2-2	CSATAAGKKQLAGGGTGELFF	TGCAGTGCTACCGCAGCCGGGAAGAAGCAACTAGCGGGAGGAGGGACCGGGGAGCTGTTTTTT
17	TRBV10-3	-	TRBD1	TRBJ1-1	CAISSRTGTSMNTEAFF	TGTGCCATCAGTTCTAGGACAGGGACGAGTATGAACACTGAAGCTTTCTTT
13	TRBV19	many	TRBD1	TRBJ2-7	CASSITGVSEQYF	TGTGCCAGTAGTATAACAGGGGTCTCCGAGCAGTACTTC
12	TRBV10-3	-	-	TRBJ1-2	CAIRAGSDGYTF	TGTGCCATCAGGGCAGGGTCGGATGGCTACACCTTC
12	TRBV7-8	-	-	TRBJ1-1	CASSAEVLEAFF	TGTGCCAGCAGCGCAGAGGTTTTGGAAGCTTTCTTT
14	TRBV11-1	once	-	TRBJ1-2	CASSLIAEGDGYTF	TGTGCCAGCAGCTTAATTGCCGAGGGAGACGGCTACACCTTC
12	TRBV20-1	few	-	TRBJ1-2	CSATHPDYGYTF	TGCAGTGCTACCCACCCGGACTATGGCTACACCTTC
15	TRBV25-1	-	TRBD2	TRBJ2-5	CASSAAGGPEETQYF	TGTGCCAGCAGTGCAGCGGGAGGGCCGGAAGAGACCCAGTACTTC
15	TRBV2	many	-	TRBJ1-4	CASSARTLGIEKLFF	TGTGCCAGCAGTGCGAGGACATTAGGGATCGAAAAACTGTTTTTT
14	TRBV5-6	-	-	TRBJ1-5	CASSRSYSNQPQHF	TGTGCCAGCAGCCGGAGCTATAGCAATCAGCCCCAGCATTTT
16	TRBV7-6	-	TRBD1	TRBJ2-7	CASSLTLGQAYYEQYF	TGTGCCAGCAGTTTAACTCTGGGACAGGCATACTACGAGCAGTACTTC
14	TRBV25-1	many	-	TRBJ1-1	CASSDTRTGGEAFF	TGTGCCAGCAGTGATACACGGACGGGAGGTGAAGCTTTCTTT
17	TRBV4-1	few	-	TRBJ1-2	CASSQDIVLGGAYGYTF	TGCGCCAGCAGCCAAGACATCGTATTGGGCGGGGCCTATGGCTACACCTTC
15	TRBV10-3	once	TRBD2	TRBJ2-5	CAISGLAATQETQYF	TGTGCCATCAGCGGACTAGCGGCGACTCAAGAGACCCAGTACTTC
13	TRBV6-1	many	-	TRBJ1-1	CASSRTSNTEAFF	TGTGCCAGCAGCCGGACATCGAACACTGAAGCTTTCTTT
14	TRBV5-1	-	-	TRBJ1-4	CASSLALAPGELFF	TGCGCCAGCAGCTTGGCGTTGGCACCGGGCGAACTGTTTTTT
14	TRBV7-9	many	TRBD1	TRBJ2-5	CASSVDRGGQTQYF	TGTGCCAGCAGCGTCGACAGGGGTGGACAGACCCAGTACTTC
14	TRBV10-3	-	TRBD1	TRBJ2-6	CAISGTGGAHTEAF	TGTGCCATCAGTGGGACAGGGGGCGCCCACACTGAAGCTTTC
13	TRBV25-1	-	-	TRBJ1-2	CASSKGTNYGYTF	TGTGCCAGCTCTAAGGGGACCAACTATGGCTACACCTTC
14	TRBV20-1	many	-	TRBJ2-5	CSATGLLFQETQYF	TGCAGTGCTACCGGACTCCTCTTCCAGGAGACCCAGTACTTC
15	TRBV4-2	many	TRBD1	TRBJ1-6	CASSQGGTEGSPLHF	TGTGCCAGCAGCCAAGGGGGGACAGAAGGTTCACCCCTCCACTTT
12	TRBV29-1	once	-	TRBJ1-1	CSVDRVNTEAFF	TGCAGCGTGGACCGGGTGAACACTGAAGCTTTCTTT
15	TRBV12-5	-	TRBD2	TRBJ2-7	CASGLGLAGAYEQYF	TGTGCTAGTGGTTTGGGCCTAGCGGGAGCCTACGAGCAGTACTTC
14	TRBV20-1	many	TRBD1	TRBJ1-2	CSASLDRDPGGYTF	TGCAGTGCTTCGCTCGACAGGGATCCGGGTGGCTACACCTTC
16	TRBV9	many	-	TRBJ2-6	CASSPNEGSGANVLTF	TGTGCCAGCAGCCCCAACGAGGGAAGTGGGGCCAACGTCCTGACTTTC
16	TRBV10-3	-	TRBD2	TRBJ2-3	CAISGASGSEGDTQYF	TGTGCCATCAGTGGGGCTAGCGGGAGTGAGGGAGATACGCAGTATTTT
14	TRBV20-1	many	TRBD2	TRBJ2-5	CSARRLAFQETQYF	TGCAGTGCTAGGCGACTAGCGTTCCAAGAGACCCAGTACTTC
15	TRBV7-9	many	-	TRBJ2-2	CASSQDMGGTGELFF	TGTGCCAGCAGCCAAGATATGGGCGGCACCGGGGAGCTGTTTTTT
13	TRBV7-9	once	TRBD1	TRBJ1-1	CASSQAGTGEAFF	TGTGCCAGCAGCCAAGCCGGGACAGGGGAAGCTTTCTTT
14	TRBV5-5	few	-	TRBJ2-7	CASSLRQYSYEQYF	TGTGCCAGCAGCCTAAGACAGTACTCCTACGAGCAGTACTTC